This passage covers 7 T cell receptor beta chains from one sample sequenced in a study of response to subunit inactivated influenza vaccine. TCRdb itself ran the RT-PCR reads through MiXCR, one entry per CDR3 protein. The profile shows around 650,000 distinct CDR3 sequences, 15% to 19% of them singletons. Sequenced here: PBMCs from blood, sampled 11 to 12 days after vaccination. Receptors originate from a man aged 50-59 years who received an inactivated influenza vaccine.

There are a few counts of this clonotype. This rearrangement joins TRBV27 to TRBJ2-3; 8 positions match TRBD1. This CDR3 is 15 amino acids long. V lost 6 bases, J lost 3 bases, and 8 bases stayed unmatched. CDR1 is MNHEY, CDR2 SMNVEV, per germline (reference sequence). CDR3 bases: TGTGCCAGCAGGCCAACAGGGGGATTGACAGATACGCAGTATTTT. The encoded protein is CASRPTGGLTDTQYF.

This clonotype was detected a few times. This chain connects TRBV15 to TRBJ2-5; 11 bases map to TRBD2. Trimming removed 3 bases from V and 3 bases from J; junction bases left unmatched: 6. The germline gives CDR1 LNHNV, CDR2 YYDKDF (reference sequence). CDR3 length equals 16 residues. This CDR3 reads CATSRGLAGGKETQYF. CDR3 DNA sequence: TGTGCCACCAGCAGGGGTCTAGCGGGGGGAAAAGAGACCCAGTACTTC.

This clonotype was recorded at least ten times. The chain joins TRBV6-1 to TRBJ1-5; no firm D call. The CDR3 is made up of 14 amino acids. Between the trimmed V and J ends, which lost 6 bases and 1 base, there was a span of 10 bases. Germline V gene lookup returns CDR1 MNHNS and CDR2 SASEGT. The CDR3 loop reads CASSARRSNQPQHF. The CDR3 DNA is TGTGCCAGCAGCGCTAGGAGGAGCAATCAGCCCCAGCATTTT.

The chain joins TRBV6-1 to TRBJ2-1; D ambiguous. V lost 5 bases and J lost 1, with 12 bases in between. Germline V lookup: CDR1 MNHNS, CDR2 SASEGT. The CDR3 runs 15 residues. CDR3 residues: CASSTSGLSYNEQFF. Here the CDR3 DNA reads TGTGCCAGCAGTACGTCTGGGTTGTCCTACAATGAGCAGTTCTTC.

This clonotype showed up just a few times. The chain couples TRBV18 to TRBJ1-1, with D perhaps matching TRBD1 (6 bases). Germline values: CDR1 KGHSH, CDR2 LQKENI. CDR3 length: 13 amino acids. The germline V and J ends were trimmed by 5 bases and 3 bases, with 10 bases remaining between them. The CDR3 nucleotides read TGTGCCAGCTCAACTAAGGGGGACACTGAAGCTTTCTTT. Encoded protein: CASSTKGDTEAFF.

The chain uses TRBV7-8 and TRBJ1-3; 7 bases agree with TRBD1. V gave up 4 bases and J gave up 2 bases; unmatched junction bases: 5. Germline assignment: CDR1 SGHVS and CDR2 FQNEAQ. CDR3 length equals 15 residues. The CDR3 nucleotides are TGTGCCAGCAGCTCCCGGGACAGTGCTGGAAACACCATATATTTT. Amino acids: CASSSRDSAGNTIYF.

This clonotype was seen only once. This chain links TRBV7-9 with TRBJ2-7; TRBD1 or TRBD2 may be the D gene (6 bases each). The V end was cut by 5 bases, the J end by 7 bases, with 18 bases between. CDR1 is SEHNR, CDR2 FQNEAQ, per germline (reference sequence). The CDR3 covers 14 residues. CDR3 sequence reads: CASSPDGGSREQYF. The CDR3 nucleotides are TGTGCCAGCAGCCCCGACGGGGGCTCGAGGGAGCAGTACTTC.